The T cell receptor beta chain described here comes from a study of OX40 agonist ivuxolimab in advanced cancers. Whole-study findings and limits: More expanded clones were seen, on average, in CD8+ T cells than in CD4+.

About this clone itself: What it binds is unknown.

Assay: immunoSEQ multiplex PCR; the TCRdb copy retains only in-frame clones and omits some. The sample gives roughly 60,000 clones, more than 80% of which show up once; 14% is in the top ten. The CDR3 length is 15 residues. V was trimmed by 0 bases and J by 4 bases, leaving 13 bases between them. The germline CDR1 and CDR2 sequences are LNHNV and YYDKDF (reference sequence). The specimen comprised CD4+ or CD8+ T cells sorted from blood, sampled in a trial of the OX40 agonist ivuxolimab. The V gene is TRBV15, the J gene TRBJ2-7; tentatively, D is TRBD2 (6 bases). The TCR was taken from an adult with an advanced solid tumor such as melanoma, head and neck, liver or kidney cancer. The CDR3 is CATSRELGLSYEQYF. CDR3 in DNA: TGTGCCACCAGCAGAGAATTGGGACTTAGTTACGAGCAGTACTTC.